This T cell receptor (beta chain) appears in the sequencing data of a study of T cell responses to AZD1222 COVID-19 vaccine. Points from the study as a whole: A reported finding is that nearly half of spike-specific TCRs target unmutated variant regions. Females made up more of the donors, who were largely white British, and clonal diversity may have come out too low.

Sequenced by immunoSEQ multiplex PCR; TCRdb stores in-frame clones only, minus some. The table lists tens of thousands of clones, roughly 75% of them singletons. This CDR3 has 12 amino acids. V was clipped by 6 bases and J by 4 bases; unmatched bases: 2. Looked up from germline, CDR1 is ENHRY and CDR2 is SYGVKD. In the case of this clone: Its antigen is as yet unknown.

This clonotype originated in an adult in good health. The J gene is TRBJ1-2, the V gene TRBV10-3, with 7 bases lining up with TRBD1. The sample was peripheral blood, taken on day 0 of AZD1222 vaccination. The CDR3 region is CAISRDSYGYTF. CDR3 nucleotide sequence: TGTGCCATCAGCCGGGACAGCTATGGCTACACCTTC.